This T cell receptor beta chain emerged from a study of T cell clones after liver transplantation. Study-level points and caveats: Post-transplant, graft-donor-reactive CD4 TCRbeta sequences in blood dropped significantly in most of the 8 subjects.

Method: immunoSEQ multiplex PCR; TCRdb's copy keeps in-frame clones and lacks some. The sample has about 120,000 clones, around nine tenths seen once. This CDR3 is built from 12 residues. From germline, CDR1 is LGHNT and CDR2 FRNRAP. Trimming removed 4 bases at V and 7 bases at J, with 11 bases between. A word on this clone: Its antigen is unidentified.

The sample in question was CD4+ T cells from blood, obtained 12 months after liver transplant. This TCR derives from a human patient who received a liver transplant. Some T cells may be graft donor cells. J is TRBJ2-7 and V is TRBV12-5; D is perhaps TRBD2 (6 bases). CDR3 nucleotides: TGTGCTAGTGGTTCCGACGCGGGGGAGCAGTACTTC. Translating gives CASGSDAGEQYF. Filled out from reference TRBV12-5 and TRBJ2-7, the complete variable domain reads DARVTQTPRHKVTEMGQEVTMRCQPILGHNTVFWYRQTMMQGLELLAYFRNRAPLDDSGMPKDRFSAEMPDATLATLKIQPSEPRDSAVYFCASGSDAGEQYFGPGTRLTVT.